These 27 T cell receptor beta chains were sequenced from one sample in a study of a mutant IDH1 vaccine in newly diagnosed glioma. The data were produced by immunoSEQ multiplex PCR, yet TCRdb's version contains in-frame clones alone and is incomplete. Of 45,000 to 60,000 clones listed, more than 70% are singletons. Time point defined: week 35, safety follow-up. Vaccine doses each comprised 300 ug of mutant IDH1 20-mer peptide, with topical imiquimod. Their specific antigens are unknown. The sequenced sample was PBMCs, obtained from a glioma patient whose treatment included an IDH1 peptide vaccine. These receptor sequences come from a middle-aged woman with glioma.

V gene TRBV29-1 combines with J gene TRBJ2-5, with 8 positions matching TRBD1. V trimming: 8 bases; J trimming: 5 bases; junction bases outside the gene matches: 7. The CDR3 spans 12 residues. Germline CDR1 is SQVTM and CDR2 is ANQGSEA. This chain's CDR3 is CSSWTGTETQYF. CDR3 DNA sequence: TGCAGCTCTTGGACAGGGACGGAGACCCAGTACTTC.

V is TRBV27 and J is TRBJ1-6; D not certain. V was trimmed by 8 bases and J by 9 bases, leaving 17 bases between them. The CDR3 consists of 14 residues. Germline CDR1 MNHEY, CDR2 SMNVEV (reference sequence). The CDR3 DNA is TGTGCCAGCCCCGGTAGTCCTCCGATTTCACCCCTCCACTTT. It is translated as CASPGSPPISPLHF.

The chain uses TRBV4-1 and TRBJ2-3; 8 bases map to TRBD2. V shed 1 base, J shed 2 bases, and the junction held 8 bases outside the gene matches. CDR1 is MGHRA, CDR2 YSYEKL, per germline. The CDR3 loop spans 17 amino acids. The CDR3 here is CASSQVGSGGFTDTQYF. The CDR3 bases are TGCGCCAGCAGCCAAGTAGGCAGCGGGGGATTCACAGATACGCAGTATTTT.

The chain joins TRBV5-1 to TRBJ2-5; D unresolved. With 0 bases removed from V and 3 bases from J, the gap between germline ends came to 12 bases. In germline, CDR1 is SGHRS, CDR2 YFSETQ. This CDR3 comprises 15 residues. CDR3 loop: CASSLGQVGKETQYF. The CDR3 DNA follows: TGCGCCAGCAGCTTGGGGCAGGTGGGAAAAGAGACCCAGTACTTC. Full variable domain (outside the CDR3, taken from reference TRBV5-1 and TRBJ2-5): KAGVTQTPRYLIKTRGQQVTLSCSPISGHRSVSWYQQTPGQGLQFLFEYFSETQRNKGNFPGRFSGRQFSNSRSEMNVSTLELGDSALYLCASSLGQVGKETQYFGPGTRLLVL.

The chain has TRBV5-1 and TRBJ1-5; weak D call: TRBD1 (5 bases). CDR1 is SGHRS and CDR2 is YFSETQ in the germline V gene. The germline V and J ends were trimmed by 0 bases and 0 bases, with 10 bases remaining between them. The length of the CDR3 is 16 residues. Here the CDR3 reads CASSLGDGYSNQPQHF. DNA of the CDR3: TGCGCCAGCAGCTTGGGGGACGGTTATAGCAATCAGCCCCAGCATTTT. Complete variable domain (other parts from reference TRBV5-1 and TRBJ1-5): KAGVTQTPRYLIKTRGQQVTLSCSPISGHRSVSWYQQTPGQGLQFLFEYFSETQRNKGNFPGRFSGRQFSNSRSEMNVSTLELGDSALYLCASSLGDGYSNQPQHFGDGTRLSIL.

V and J are TRBV4-3 and TRBJ2-7; D perhaps matches TRBD1 (6 bases). V dropped 1 base and J dropped 3 bases, with 10 bases sitting between them. Germline-derived CDR1 and CDR2 are LGHNA and YSLEER. CDR3 length: 14 amino acids. In DNA form, the CDR3 reads TGCGCCAGCAGCCAAGTGGCCAGGGGCTACGAGCAGTACTTC. The encoded protein is CASSQVARGYEQYF.

This clone came up once. In DNA, the CDR3 is TGTGCCAGCAGCTTGGCCGGTACGGGGCCTCCTAATGAAAAACTGTTTTTT. Amino acid sequence: CASSLAGTGPPNEKLFF. The chain uses TRBV5-6 and TRBJ1-4; D is possibly TRBD1 (5 bases). Germline-derived CDR1 and CDR2 are SGHDT and YYEEEE. The CDR3 length is 17 residues. V was pared by 0 bases and J by 3 bases, with 15 bases between.

The rearrangement joins TRBV6-5 to TRBJ2-2; D is uncertain. From germline, CDR1 is MNHEY and CDR2 SVGAGI. The V end lost 2 bases, the J end lost 7 bases, and 11 bases lay between the germline ends. The CDR3 runs 14 residues. CDR3 region: CASSYRSTGGELFF. DNA of the CDR3: TGTGCCAGCAGTTACAGGAGCACGGGCGGGGAGCTGTTTTTT.

The chain uses TRBV11-1 and TRBJ2-7; 10 bases align to TRBD1. This CDR3 spans 15 amino acids. The trim removed 6 bases at V and 4 bases at J, leaving 9 bases unmatched. Germline assignment: CDR1 SGHAT and CDR2 FQDESV (reference sequence). The CDR3 protein is CASSSRDRGSYEQYF. CDR3 DNA sequence: TGTGCCAGCAGTTCCCGGGACAGGGGTTCATACGAGCAGTACTTC.

The chain uses TRBV6-5 and TRBJ1-6; TRBD1 is a possible D gene (6 bases). Trimming took 2 bases from V and 9 from J, leaving 14 bases between them. CDR1 is MNHEY and CDR2 is SVGAGI in the germline V gene. This CDR3 is 15 amino acids long. Written as DNA, the CDR3 is TGTGCCAGCAGTTACAACAGGGAATTCTCTTCACCCCTCCACTTT. Translating it yields CASSYNREFSSPLHF.

The chain carries TRBV15 and TRBJ1-2, with D uncertain. The ends were cut back, 5 bases at V and 4 bases at J, with 17 bases in the middle. The germline gives CDR1 LNHNV, CDR2 YYDKDF (reference sequence). The CDR3 sequence is 15 residues long. CDR3 DNA sequence: TGTGCCACCAGCCCTCGAGGGTCTCAGAGCTATGGCTACACCTTC. Amino acids: CATSPRGSQSYGYTF.

The chain joins TRBV18 to TRBJ2-3, with 9 nucleotides matching TRBD2. J lost 0 bases, V lost 2 bases, and 3 bases had no gene match. The CDR3 totals 16 residues. Germline loops: CDR1 KGHSH, CDR2 LQKENI. The CDR3, as DNA: TGTGCCAGCTCACCATCCGCGGGGGGGAGCACAGATACGCAGTATTTT. Translating gives CASSPSAGGSTDTQYF.

Regarding this clone: Distinct nucleotide sequences in the sample also encode this CDR3. The V gene is TRBV7-2, the J gene TRBJ2-2; 7 bases are a match to TRBD2. Trimming removed 0 bases from V and 6 bases from J; junction bases left unmatched: 4. Germline loops: CDR1 SGHTA, CDR2 FQGNSA. The length of the CDR3 is 15 residues. The CDR3 loop reads CASSLAGGVAGELFF. For the CDR3, the DNA is TGTGCCAGCAGCTTAGCTGGGGGGGTGGCCGGGGAGCTGTTTTTT.

V usage is TRBV9 and J usage is TRBJ1-1; D is ambiguous. With 3 bases removed from V and 5 bases from J, the gap between germline ends came to 8 bases. The germline gives CDR1 SGDLS, CDR2 YYNGEE. The CDR3 extends over 12 amino acids. CDR3 DNA sequence: TGTGCCAGCAGCGGACCCCGGACTGAAGCTTTCTTT. Encoded protein: CASSGPRTEAFF.

This clone was seen a single time. V and J are TRBV27 and TRBJ1-4; 7 bases match TRBD1. V was pared by 3 bases and J by 10 bases, with 8 bases of the junction left unmatched. CDR3 size: 14 residues. CDR1 is MNHEY and CDR2 is SMNVEV in the germline V gene (reference sequence). In DNA, the CDR3 is TGTGCCAGCAGTTTTCGACAGGGCATCGGAAAACTGTTTTTT. Its translation is CASSFRQGIGKLFF.

The CDR3 is CASSQEGNGGGIYNEQFF. In DNA form, the CDR3 reads TGCGCCAGCAGCCAAGAAGGTAACGGGGGGGGAATCTACAATGAGCAGTTCTTC. The rearrangement uses TRBV4-3 and TRBJ2-1, with TRBD2 identical over 8 bases. The V gene's germline CDR1 is LGHNA and CDR2 YSLEER. CDR3 length equals 18 residues. Losses at the gene ends were 0 bases for V and 3 bases for J; bases not matched to a gene: 10.

The chain carries TRBV5-5 and TRBJ2-1, with 7 bases fitting TRBD1. V lost 4 bases to trimming and J lost 4 bases; unmatched junction nucleotides: 2. CDR3 length equals 13 residues. CDR1 and CDR2 (germline): SGHKS, YYEKEE (reference sequence). CDR3 DNA sequence: TGTGCCAGCAGCCCGGACAGGTACAATGAGCAGTTCTTC. It codes for CASSPDRYNEQFF.

V gene TRBV5-1 combines with J gene TRBJ2-1; TRBD2 matches 8 bases. V gave up 0 bases and J gave up 0 bases; unmatched junction bases: 2. Germline CDR1 is SGHRS and CDR2 is YFSETQ. The CDR3 is 16 residues long. CDR3 nucleotide sequence: TGCGCCAGCAGCTTGGGAGCGGGAGACTCCTACAATGAGCAGTTCTTC. Encoded protein: CASSLGAGDSYNEQFF.

CDR3 protein: CASSLGLASRTDTQYF. The DNA for the CDR3 is TGCGCCAGCAGCTTGGGACTAGCGAGTCGCACAGATACGCAGTATTTT. The rearrangement joins TRBV5-1 to TRBJ2-3, with 8 bases fitting TRBD2. This CDR3 is 16 amino acids long. The V gene end was trimmed by 0 bases and the J gene end by 1 base; junction bases not matched to a gene: 4. Germline CDR1 is SGHRS and CDR2 is YFSETQ.

This chain joins TRBV7-8 and TRBJ2-7, with 7 positions matching TRBD1. J was trimmed by 2 bases and V by 5 bases; bases with no gene match: 6. The germline CDR1 and CDR2 sequences are SGHVS and FQNEAQ. This CDR3 contains 14 residues. CDR3 loop: CASSPRDRAYEQYF. CDR3 bases: TGTGCCAGCAGCCCCCGGGACAGAGCCTACGAGCAGTACTTC.

This clone appeared once. The genes are TRBV5-1 and TRBJ1-6; 7 bases agree with TRBD1. The CDR3 loop spans 16 amino acids. CDR1 and CDR2 from the germline V gene are SGHRS and YFSETQ. The trim removed 4 bases at V and 4 bases at J, leaving 8 bases unmatched. The CDR3 DNA sequence: TGCGCCAGCAGCGAATCATGGGGACAGTATAATTCACCCCTCCACTTT. Its translation is CASSESWGQYNSPLHF.

The rearrangement uses TRBV18 and TRBJ2-3; D possibly corresponds to TRBD2 (6 bases). This CDR3 spans 15 amino acids. Germline CDR1 and CDR2: KGHSH and LQKENI. The V and J ends lost 3 bases and 0 bases respectively, with 10 bases between them. The CDR3 sequence is CASSPFSGSTDTQYF. The CDR3 nucleotides are TGTGCCAGCTCACCGTTTAGCGGTAGCACAGATACGCAGTATTTT.

The chain combines TRBV4-3 with TRBJ2-2, with D uncertain. Trimming left V 0 bases short and J 6 bases short, with 11 bases between. CDR3 length equals 15 residues. Germline CDR1 LGHNA, CDR2 YSLEER. This chain's CDR3 is CASSQDLVRSGELFF. The CDR3 nucleotides read TGCGCCAGCAGCCAAGATTTAGTCAGGTCCGGGGAGCTGTTTTTT.

The chain couples TRBV19 to TRBJ1-5, with D possibly TRBD1 on 5 matching bases. CDR3 length: 17 residues. CDR1 and CDR2 (germline): LNHDA, SQIVND (reference sequence). V was shortened by 7 bases and J by 0 bases, with 19 bases between the two germline ends. CDR3 sequence: CASTVSGVAYSNQPQHF. CDR3 DNA: TGTGCCAGTACTGTTTCGGGGGTGGCTTATAGCAATCAGCCCCAGCATTTT.

The count of this clone is one. The gene calls are TRBV13 and TRBJ2-7; 7 positions match TRBD2. With 1 base clipped from V and 1 base from J, the junction kept 4 bases outside the gene matches. CDR1 is PRHDT and CDR2 is FYEKMQ in the germline V gene (reference sequence). The CDR3 contains 15 residues. This CDR3 is CASSLVGGGSYEQYF. The DNA for the CDR3 is TGTGCCAGCAGCTTAGTAGGCGGGGGTTCCTACGAGCAGTACTTC.

The chain is built from TRBV7-2 and TRBJ2-5; either TRBD1 or TRBD2 may supply D (6 bases each). This CDR3 is built from 14 residues. The germline gives CDR1 SGHTA, CDR2 FQGNSA. Trimming removed 1 base from V and 4 bases from J, with 10 bases in between. CDR3 protein: CASSLGGAGETQYF. Here the CDR3 DNA reads TGTGCCAGCAGCTTAGGGGGGGCCGGAGAGACCCAGTACTTC.

This chain joins TRBV27 and TRBJ1-4; 9 bases match TRBD1. V was pared by 6 bases and J by 4 bases, with 6 bases of the junction left unmatched. Germline CDR1 MNHEY, CDR2 SMNVEV (reference sequence). This CDR3 comprises 15 residues. CDR3 DNA: TGTGCCAGCAGCAACAGGGGGCAGGGTAATGAAAAACTGTTTTTT. It encodes CASSNRGQGNEKLFF.